This T cell receptor (beta chain) was captured in a study of cytotoxic CD8 clonotypes in ibrutinib-treated CLL. Study-level background: Responses: roughly 24 partial, 2 complete; after median roughly 63 months, about 15 stayed remitted, around 12 progressed.

The V gene's germline CDR1 is SQVTM and CDR2 ANQGSEA. The CDR3 has 15 amino acids. The V and J ends lost 3 bases and 3 bases respectively, with 17 bases between them. Sequencing used immunoSEQ multiplex PCR; TCRdb keeps in-frame clones, though not all of them. Here the sample spans tens of thousands of clones, less than 85% being singletons. General study results and limits: Sampling times (in sustained-remission versus progressing patients) were not the same. Clonality showed a rise at ibrutinib response that reversed toward baseline at progression. Contraction or stability on treatment characterized the public clonotypes, which were uncommon.

About this clone: What it binds is not known.

Sample: PBMCs, taken after 24 months of ibrutinib treatment. This chain joins TRBV29-1 and TRBJ1-2; D is undetermined. The receptor's source is a human donor with chronic lymphocytic leukemia. The DNA of the CDR3 is TGCAGCGTTGACCCCTCCGGAGGGCGAGACTATGGCTACACCTTC. Translation: CSVDPSGGRDYGYTF.